This T cell receptor beta chain comes out of a study of T cells in Graves' hyperthyroidism and ophthalmopathy. In the ophthalmopathy cohort, Clinical Activity Score was at least 3, NOSPECS grade at least 4, and duration under 3 months. Uncontrolled infection, other autoimmune disease, pregnancy or lactation barred patients from enrollment. General study results and limits: Most thyroid clonotypes that were expanded above 0.001 also turned up in blood. The authors' 13 V-J model separated ophthalmopathy from stable hyperthyroidism.

TCR beta CDR3 regions were amplified from RNA. The study used the HTBI primer set for a first-round RT-PCR of the TCR CDR3. MiXCR was run by TCRdb on the multiplex PCR reads, yielding one entry per CDR3 protein. The data show almost 500,000 distinct CDR3 sequences, about 20% seen once. In this sample, this clonotype turned up a few times. Its antigen is not known. Sequenced material: blood. The sequence derives from a woman aged 65 to 85 with Graves' ophthalmopathy.

The CDR3 loop reads CASSERSARGLVRTDTGELFF. As DNA, the CDR3 is TGTGCCAGCAGTGAACGATCGGCAAGGGGGCTAGTAAGAACGGACACCGGGGAGCTGTTTTTT. The chain employs TRBV6-1 and TRBJ2-2; 7 bases match TRBD1. Germline assignment: CDR1 MNHNS and CDR2 SASEGT. The CDR3 covers 21 residues. V was pared by 2 bases and J by 3 bases, with 21 bases of the junction left unmatched.